A selection of T cell receptor beta chains follows, all from one sample in a study of shared clonotypes between healthy human individuals. Some clones are missing from TCRdb's copy, which holds only in-frame ones; the method was immunoSEQ multiplex PCR. The repertoire holds over a million clones, roughly 74% seen once, with 0.52% in the top ten. Specimen: memory CD4+ T cells from PBMCs. The receptors originated from a young man in good health. Some clones in this sample may be carry-over from other donors' samples. Each CDR3 is given with its conserved first and last residue. D genes are given only for firm matches. Size is omitted from some rows. Given values are once, few, many or a class for expanded clones.

TRBV15	-	-	TRBJ2-3	CATSKGRDTQYF	TGTGCCACCAGCAAAGGCCGGGATACGCAGTATTTT
TRBV19	-	TRBD1	TRBJ2-5	CASSIRDRTYGTQYF	TGTGCCAGTAGTATACGGGACAGGACATACGGGACCCAGTACTTC
TRBV10-1	-	-	TRBJ2-1	CASSERASEPNEQFF	TGCGCCAGCAGTGAGAGGGCTAGCGAACCGAATGAGCAGTTCTTC
TRBV6-5	once	-	TRBJ1-4	CASSYSRWRIEKLFF	TGTGCCAGCAGTTACTCGAGGTGGAGGATTGAAAAACTGTTTTTT
TRBV6-6	-	-	TRBJ2-7	CASQNAENYEQYF	TGTGCCAGCCAGAATGCGGAGAACTACGAGCAGTACTTC
TRBV2	-	-	TRBJ1-5	CASSVAAHRNQPQHF	TGTGCCAGCAGTGTGGCGGCTCACCGAAATCAGCCCCAGCATTTT
TRBV5-1	-	-	TRBJ1-1	CASSFGPVNTEAFF	TGCGCCAGCAGCTTTGGTCCAGTCAACACTGAAGCTTTCTTT
TRBV7-6	-	TRBD1	TRBJ2-7	CASADRDRGSYEQYF	TGTGCCAGCGCGGACCGGGACAGAGGAAGCTACGAGCAGTACTTC
TRBV5-4	-	TRBD1	TRBJ2-7	CASSLGVRDRAYEQYF	TGTGCCAGCAGCTTGGGCGTCCGGGACAGGGCCTACGAGCAGTACTTC
TRBV5-4	-	-	TRBJ2-1	CASSPGKTEQFF	TGTGCCAGCAGCCCAGGAAAAACAGAGCAGTTCTTC
TRBV5-5	-	TRBD2	TRBJ2-3	CASSIQGLAGNAGTDTQYF	TGTGCCAGCAGCATACAGGGACTAGCGGGGAACGCTGGCACAGATACGCAGTATTTT
TRBV11-1	-	-	TRBJ1-5	CASSLAPLGPQHF	TGTGCCAGCAGCTTAGCGCCGCTGGGGCCCCAGCATTTT
TRBV10-3	-	-	TRBJ1-1	CAIWDPGANTEAFF	TGTGCCATTTGGGATCCAGGGGCGAACACTGAAGCTTTCTTT
TRBV6-6	-	-	TRBJ1-1	CASSDNAWTDTEAFF	TGTGCCAGCAGCGACAACGCATGGACGGACACTGAAGCTTTCTTT
TRBV4-2	once	-	TRBJ2-5	CASSQRGGLGETQYF	TGTGCCAGCAGCCAAAGAGGAGGGCTCGGGGAGACCCAGTACTTC
TRBV5-6	-	-	TRBJ2-5	CASSWDVEETQYF	TGTGCCAGCAGCTGGGACGTTGAAGAGACCCAGTACTTC
TRBV7-7	few	-	TRBJ2-5	CASSLRVIPETQYF	TGTGCCAGCAGCTTAAGGGTTATTCCAGAGACCCAGTACTTC
TRBV7-9	-	TRBD1	TRBJ1-6	CASRRGQSPLHF	TGTGCCAGCAGGAGGGGGCAGTCACCCCTCCACTTT
TRBV4-2	-	-	TRBJ2-4	CASSLDQIQYF	TGTGCCAGCAGCCTAGACCAAATTCAGTACTTC
TRBV29-1	-	-	TRBJ1-4	CSGSGGTGEKLFF	TGCAGCGGTTCGGGGGGCACGGGTGAAAAACTGTTTTTT
TRBV28	-	TRBD1	TRBJ1-4	CASSHGGTGTF	TGTGCCAGCAGTCATGGGGGGACAGGTACTTTT
TRBV5-4	many	TRBD1	TRBJ2-7	CASSLLGQGRSYEQYF	TGTGCCAGCAGCTTGTTGGGACAGGGGCGCTCCTACGAGCAGTACTTC
TRBV5-1	-	TRBD1	TRBJ1-5	CASSPTGGSNQPQHF	TGCGCCAGCAGCCCGACAGGGGGAAGCAATCAGCCCCAGCATTTT
TRBV7-3	-	-	TRBJ1-2	CASSYSGGQQVPYGYTF	TGTGCCAGCAGCTACTCCGGCGGCCAGCAGGTGCCCTATGGCTACACCTTC
TRBV18	-	TRBD2	TRBJ2-3	CASSPTSGRDDTQYF	TGTGCCAGCTCACCGACTAGCGGGAGGGACGATACGCAGTATTTT
TRBV4-3	few	-	TRBJ1-1	CASSQGRQENTEAFF	TGCGCCAGCAGCCAAGGGAGACAGGAGAACACTGAAGCTTTCTTT
TRBV27	-	-	TRBJ2-7	CASSPPDGKQYF	TGTGCCAGCAGTCCGCCGGACGGAAAACAGTACTTC
TRBV9	-	-	TRBJ2-1	CASSLRGREAYNEQFF	TGTGCCAGCAGCTTGAGGGGGCGGGAGGCGTACAATGAGCAGTTCTTC
TRBV5-1	-	TRBD1	TRBJ2-5	CASKFGTGDGQGTQYF	TGCGCCAGCAAATTTGGGACAGGGGATGGCCAGGGGACCCAGTACTTC
TRBV5-1	-	-	TRBJ1-5	CASSPLGEQPQHF	TGCGCCAGCAGCCCCCTTGGGGAGCAGCCCCAGCATTTT
TRBV28	-	TRBD2	TRBJ2-1	CASSNIAGGVDEQFF	TGTGCCAGCAGTAATATAGCGGGAGGTGTGGATGAGCAGTTCTTC
TRBV18	-	TRBD2	TRBJ2-7	CASSPQAGGSYEQYF	TGTGCCAGCTCACCACAAGCGGGAGGGTCCTACGAGCAGTACTTC
TRBV2	few	-	TRBJ1-5	CASSELGMNQPQHF	TGTGCCAGCAGTGAGTTGGGAATGAATCAGCCCCAGCATTTT
TRBV19	-	-	TRBJ1-2	CASTKGVEGYGYTF	TGTGCCAGTACCAAAGGGGTAGAGGGCTATGGCTACACCTTC
TRBV27	-	TRBD1	TRBJ1-4	CASSPGQGVGNEKLFF	TGTGCCAGCAGTCCGGGACAGGGGGTAGGCAATGAAAAACTGTTTTTT
TRBV11-3	-	-	TRBJ2-4	CASSPGRGLAKNIQYF	TGTGCCAGCAGCCCAGGACGGGGACTAGCCAAAAACATTCAGTACTTC
TRBV29-1	few	-	TRBJ1-2	CSVEGRGVAYGYTF	TGCAGCGTTGAGGGGCGGGGGGTGGCCTATGGCTACACCTTC
TRBV7-6	few	-	TRBJ2-7	CASSFGGVDEQYF	TGTGCCAGCAGCTTCGGGGGAGTGGACGAGCAGTACTTC
TRBV7-8	-	TRBD2	TRBJ2-7	CASSSQGRTSGASEQYF	TGTGCCAGCAGCTCCCAGGGGCGGACTAGCGGAGCCTCCGAGCAGTACTTC
TRBV11-2	-	-	TRBJ2-2	CASSSQAAGELFF	TGTGCCAGCAGCAGCCAGGCGGCCGGGGAGCTGTTTTTT
TRBV6-5	-	-	TRBJ1-1	CASSRDRLNTEAFF	TGTGCCAGCAGCCGGGACCGGCTGAACACTGAAGCTTTCTTT
TRBV2	-	-	TRBJ2-7	CASSERLPGIYEQYF	TGTGCCAGCAGTGAAAGACTGCCGGGGATATACGAGCAGTACTTC
TRBV5-1	few	-	TRBJ1-5	CASSLGSNQPQHF	TGCGCCAGCAGCTTGGGTAGCAATCAGCCCCAGCATTTT
TRBV5-1	-	-	TRBJ2-5	CASSLTAGLQETQYF	TGCGCCAGCAGCTTGACGGCGGGGCTCCAAGAGACCCAGTACTTC
TRBV13	-	TRBD2	TRBJ2-1	CASSSGPGLAGLDEQFF	TGTGCCAGCAGCTCTGGACCGGGACTAGCGGGATTGGATGAGCAGTTCTTC
TRBV5-5	-	-	TRBJ2-5	CASSLGQGATQYF	TGTGCCAGCAGCCTGGGTCAGGGCGCGACCCAGTACTTC
TRBV2	once	-	TRBJ2-5	CASRPNGETQYF	TGTGCCAGCAGGCCCAACGGGGAGACCCAGTACTTC
TRBV7-3	few	-	TRBJ2-7	CASSPGSNRDEQYF	TGTGCCAGCAGCCCCGGCTCAAATAGGGACGAGCAGTACTTC
TRBV7-3	-	-	TRBJ2-3	CASSLVGGLGIDTQYF	TGTGCCAGCAGCTTAGTAGGCGGGTTGGGGATAGATACGCAGTATTTT
TRBV2	few	-	TRBJ2-2	CASTELEDTGELFF	TGTGCCAGCACGGAGCTTGAAGACACCGGGGAGCTGTTTTTT
TRBV10-3	once	TRBD1	TRBJ2-2	CAARTGGGNTGELFF	TGTGCCGCACGGACAGGGGGCGGGAACACCGGGGAGCTGTTTTTT
TRBV29-1	-	-	TRBJ2-7	CSLTRGPGAEQYF	TGCAGCCTCACCCGAGGACCGGGGGCCGAGCAGTACTTC
TRBV7-9	-	-	TRBJ1-3	CASSLALSGNTIYF	TGTGCCAGCAGCTTAGCTCTCTCTGGAAACACCATATATTTT
TRBV2	-	-	TRBJ2-5	CASSRSRGETQYF	TGTGCCAGCAGTCGGTCCAGGGGAGAGACCCAGTACTTC
TRBV5-1	-	-	TRBJ1-5	CASSLGAGANQPQHF	TGCGCCAGCAGCTTGGGAGCAGGGGCGAATCAGCCCCAGCATTTT
TRBV4-2	-	TRBD2	TRBJ2-5	CASSQDRAGGPLETQYF	TGTGCCAGCAGCCAAGATAGGGCGGGAGGGCCCTTGGAGACCCAGTACTTC
TRBV28	-	TRBD1	TRBJ1-3	CASITYAGTGVSRGNTIYF	TGTGCCAGCATCACCTACGCCGGGACAGGGGTATCCCGTGGAAACACCATATATTTT
TRBV27	-	-	TRBJ2-3	CASSLWGSSTDTQYF	TGTGCCAGCAGTTTATGGGGCAGCTCCACAGATACGCAGTATTTT
TRBV7-8	-	TRBD2	TRBJ2-7	CASSRRLAGDYEQYF	TGTGCCAGCAGCCGCCGGCTAGCGGGAGACTACGAGCAGTACTTC